Listed below are T cell receptor beta chains from one sample, sequenced in a study of control samples from healthy donors and cancer patients. The assay was immunoSEQ multiplex PCR, and TCRdb's table has in-frame clones only and misses some. The table shows around 110,000 clones, with more than 85% occurring only once. The source material was blood. These receptors were collected from a man in his thirties or forties in good health. Both conserved end residues are part of each CDR3. A D gene is named only where the DNA matches it firmly. Size is omitted from some rows. Given values are once, few, many or a class for expanded clones.

once	TRBV24-1	.	TRBJ2-2	CATSDLKTAPGELFF	TGTGCCACCAGTGATTTGAAGACAGCTCCCGGGGAGCTGTTTTTT
.	TRBV10-2	TRBD1	TRBJ1-4	CASRGTGGNEKLFF	TGCGCCAGCAGGGGGACAGGGGGAAATGAAAAACTGTTTTTT
.	TRBV7-8	.	TRBJ1-2	CASSPRGPGEENNYGYTF	TGTGCCAGCAGCCCCAGAGGTCCAGGCGAGGAAAATAACTATGGCTACACCTTC
.	TRBV10-3	TRBD1	TRBJ1-2	CAIRATGEIKKTPYGYTF	TGTGCCATCAGGGCGACAGGGGAAATTAAAAAAACCCCCTATGGCTACACCTTC
.	TRBV18	.	TRBJ1-1	CASSPITGNTEAFF	TGTGCCAGCTCACCAATTACAGGAAACACTGAAGCTTTCTTT
.	TRBV5-5	.	TRBJ1-1	CASSLLGRGEAFF	TGTGCCAGCAGCTTGCTAGGACGGGGAGAGGCTTTCTTT
.	TRBV11-3	TRBD2	TRBJ2-1	CASSLGLAGGYNEQFF	TGTGCCAGCAGCTTGGGACTAGCGGGGGGGTACAATGAGCAGTTCTTC
.	TRBV24-1	.	TRBJ2-5	CATSEGYQETQYF	TGTGCCACCAGTGAGGGGTACCAAGAGACCCAGTACTTC
.	TRBV30	.	TRBJ1-6	CACPRGGWGSRSPLHF	TGTGCCTGTCCCCGCGGAGGATGGGGGTCCAGATCACCCCTCCACTTT
.	TRBV4-1	.	TRBJ1-2	CASSQDRLGNRNYGYTF	TGCGCCAGCAGCCAAGATAGATTAGGGAACAGAAACTATGGCTACACCTTC
.	TRBV5-1	.	TRBJ1-2	CASSLQGPLDGYTF	TGCGCCAGCAGCTTACAGGGCCCCTTAGATGGCTACACCTTC
.	TRBV27	.	TRBJ2-2	CASSLYSTGELFF	TGTGCCAGCAGTTTATATAGCACCGGGGAGCTGTTTTTT
.	TRBV5-1	.	TRBJ2-7	CASSLVAYEQYF	TGCGCCAGCAGCTTAGTCGCCTACGAGCAGTACTTC
.	TRBV14	.	TRBJ1-1	CASSHTLGRMNTEAFF	TGTGCCAGCAGCCATACTCTCGGGAGAATGAACACTGAAGCTTTCTTT
few	TRBV2	TRBD1	TRBJ1-6	CASSPGTEYNSPLHF	TGTGCCAGCAGTCCCGGGACAGAATATAATTCACCCCTCCACTTT
.	TRBV5-4	.	TRBJ1-3	CASSFFPTATSSGNTIYF	TGTGCCAGCAGCTTTTTTCCAACAGCTACCTCCTCTGGAAACACCATATATTTT
.	TRBV5-1	.	TRBJ2-7	CASSSGEGREQYF	TGCGCCAGCAGCTCGGGAGAGGGACGCGAGCAGTACTTC
.	TRBV6-5	.	TRBJ1-6	CASSRGYDSPLHF	TGTGCCAGCAGCCGGGGTTACGATTCACCCCTCCACTTT
once	TRBV6-1	.	TRBJ1-6	CASSEIRPLHF	TGTGCCAGCAGTGAAATTAGGCCCCTCCACTTT
.	TRBV7-9	TRBD2	TRBJ2-2	CASSSTLAGVTGELFF	TGTGCCAGCAGCTCCACCCTAGCGGGGGTCACCGGGGAGCTGTTTTTT
.	TRBV7-9	.	TRBJ1-2	CASSLAISGYTF	TGTGCCAGCAGCTTAGCTATATCCGGCTACACCTTC
.	TRBV7-9	.	TRBJ1-5	CASSLSAGSGVDQPQHF	TGTGCCAGCAGCTTATCTGCAGGGTCGGGTGTCGATCAGCCCCAGCATTTT
.	TRBV28	.	TRBJ1-5	CTSSLRGSNQPQHF	TGTACCAGCAGTCTACGGGGGAGCAATCAGCCCCAGCATTTT
.	TRBV12-3/TRBV12-4	TRBD1	TRBJ2-5	CASSFDRVGTQYF	TGTGCCAGCAGCTTCGACAGGGTTGGGACCCAGTACTTC
.	TRBV19	.	TRBJ1-1	CASSATGGGTEAFF	TGTGCCAGTAGTGCAACGGGGGGTGGCACTGAAGCTTTCTTT
.	TRBV7-2	TRBD2	TRBJ2-5	CASSLASGGAQETQYF	TGTGCCAGCAGCTTAGCAAGCGGGGGAGCACAAGAGACCCAGTACTTC
.	TRBV2	TRBD1	TRBJ1-2	CARARRQGDYGYTF	TGTGCCAGGGCTAGACGACAGGGAGACTATGGCTACACCTTC
.	TRBV6-5	TRBD2	TRBJ2-2	CASSYSGGSGELFF	TGTGCCAGCAGTTACTCGGGGGGGTCCGGGGAGCTGTTTTTT
.	TRBV27	.	TRBJ1-6	CASSDRLHSPLHF	TGTGCCAGTTCTGACAGGTTGCATTCACCCCTCCACTTT
.	TRBV5-1	.	TRBJ2-2	CASSMKPLMGAGGELFF	TGCGCCAGCAGCATGAAACCCCTCATGGGGGCCGGTGGGGAGCTGTTTTTT
.	TRBV27	.	TRBJ1-3	CASSINGRSSGNTIYF	TGTGCCAGCAGTATCAATGGACGGAGCTCTGGAAACACCATATATTTT
.	TRBV27	TRBD1	TRBJ1-2	CASSPTLDRGVNYGYTF	TGTGCCAGCAGCCCTACCCTGGACAGGGGGGTAAACTATGGCTACACCTTC
.	TRBV25-1	.	TRBJ1-2	CASSRGDSKGYTF	TGTGCCAGCAGTCGCGGGGACTCCAAGGGCTACACCTTC
.	TRBV19	.	TRBJ1-2	CASSIAPRDYGYTF	TGTGCCAGTAGTATAGCCCCCAGGGACTATGGCTACACCTTC
once	TRBV11-2	TRBD2	TRBJ2-2	CASSLVLAGNTGELFF	TGTGCCAGCAGCTTAGTGCTAGCGGGAAACACCGGGGAGCTGTTTTTT
.	TRBV9	TRBD2	TRBJ2-3	CASSEVGLEQYF	TGTGCCAGCAGCGAAGTGGGACTAGAACAGTATTTT
.	TRBV19	.	TRBJ1-4	CASSITLLEGYRSTNEKLFF	TGTGCCAGTAGTATTACCCTTCTAGAGGGTTACAGATCAACTAATGAAAAACTGTTTTTT
.	TRBV6-1	.	TRBJ1-3	CASSVHGGSSGNTIYF	TGTGCCAGCAGTGTCCACGGAGGGAGCTCTGGAAACACCATATATTTT
.	TRBV28	.	TRBJ1-2	CASSLEGPGAVYGYTF	TGTGCCAGCAGTTTAGAGGGCCCCGGGGCAGTCTATGGCTACACCTTC
.	TRBV5-1	.	TRBJ1-2	CASTRDPSGAGDYGYTF	TGCGCCAGCACCCGAGACCCCTCGGGCGCGGGAGACTATGGCTACACCTTC
.	TRBV28	.	TRBJ1-1	CASSFPRAKNTEAFF	TGTGCCAGCAGTTTTCCCAGGGCCAAGAACACTGAAGCTTTCTTT
.	TRBV5-1	.	TRBJ2-3	CASSLAVLTTRTDTQYF	TGCGCCAGCAGCTTGGCGGTGTTGACTACCCGCACAGATACGCAGTATTTT